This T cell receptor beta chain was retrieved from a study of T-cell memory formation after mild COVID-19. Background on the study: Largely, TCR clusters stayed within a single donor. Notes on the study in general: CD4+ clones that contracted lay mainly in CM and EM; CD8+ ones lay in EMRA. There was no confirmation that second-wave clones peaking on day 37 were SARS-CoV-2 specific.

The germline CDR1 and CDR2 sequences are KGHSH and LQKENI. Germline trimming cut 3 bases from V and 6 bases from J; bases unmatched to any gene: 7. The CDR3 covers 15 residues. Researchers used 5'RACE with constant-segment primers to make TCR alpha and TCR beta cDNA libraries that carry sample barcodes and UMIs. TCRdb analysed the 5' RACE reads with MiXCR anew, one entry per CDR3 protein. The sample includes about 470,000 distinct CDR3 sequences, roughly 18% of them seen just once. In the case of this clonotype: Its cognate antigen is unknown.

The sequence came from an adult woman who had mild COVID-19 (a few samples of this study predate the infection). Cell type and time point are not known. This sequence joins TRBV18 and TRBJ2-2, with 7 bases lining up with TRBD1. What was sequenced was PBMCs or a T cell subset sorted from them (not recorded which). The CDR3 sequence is CASSPLGQRSGELFF. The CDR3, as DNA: TGTGCCAGCTCACCCCTGGGACAGCGGTCCGGGGAGCTGTTTTTT.